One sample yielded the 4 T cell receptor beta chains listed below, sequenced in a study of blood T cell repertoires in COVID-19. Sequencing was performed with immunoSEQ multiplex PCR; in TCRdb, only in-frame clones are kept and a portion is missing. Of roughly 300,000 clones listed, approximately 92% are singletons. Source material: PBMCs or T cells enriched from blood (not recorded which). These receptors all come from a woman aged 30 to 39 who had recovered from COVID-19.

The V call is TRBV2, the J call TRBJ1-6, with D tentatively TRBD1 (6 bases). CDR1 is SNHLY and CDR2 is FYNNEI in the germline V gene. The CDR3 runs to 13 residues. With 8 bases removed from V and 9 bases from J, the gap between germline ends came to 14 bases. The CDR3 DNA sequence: TGTGCCAGCGCAGGGGTTTTAGGTTCACCCCTCCACTTT. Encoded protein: CASAGVLGSPLHF.

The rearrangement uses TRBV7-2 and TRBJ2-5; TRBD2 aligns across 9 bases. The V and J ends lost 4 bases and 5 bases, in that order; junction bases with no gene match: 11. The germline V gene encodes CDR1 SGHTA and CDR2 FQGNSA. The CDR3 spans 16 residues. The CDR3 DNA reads TGTGCCAGCAGCTCTACACGACTAGCGGTGGTGGAGACCCAGTACTTC. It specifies CASSSTRLAVVETQYF.

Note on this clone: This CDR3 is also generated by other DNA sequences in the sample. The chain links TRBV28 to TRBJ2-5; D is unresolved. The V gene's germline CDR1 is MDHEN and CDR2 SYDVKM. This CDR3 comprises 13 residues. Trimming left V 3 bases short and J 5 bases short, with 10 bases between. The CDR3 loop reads CASSLGRLETQYF. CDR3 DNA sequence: TGTGCCAGCAGTTTGGGCAGGTTGGAGACCCAGTACTTC.

This CDR3 reads CASSIPGQFSPLHF. The CDR3 DNA follows: TGTGCCAGTAGTATACCGGGACAGTTTTCACCCCTCCACTTT. The chain carries TRBV19 and TRBJ1-6, with 7 nucleotides matching TRBD1. Germline V gene data show CDR1 as LNHDA and CDR2 as SQIVND (reference sequence). The V gene end was trimmed by 2 bases and the J gene end by 9 bases; junction bases not matched to a gene: 4. The CDR3 has 14 amino acids.